These 15 T cell receptor beta chains came from one sample sequenced in a study of PD-1 blockade in mismatch repair-deficient tumors. The protocol was immunoSEQ multiplex PCR, while the TCRdb copy is restricted to in-frame clones and leaves out a portion. Of about 84,000 clones in the sample, 81% were seen once. Sequencing was performed on peripheral blood, taken 12 weeks after starting pembrolizumab. The receptors stem from an adult with mismatch repair-deficient cancer.

V usage is TRBV15 and J usage is TRBJ1-2, with D uncertain. V was pared by 0 bases and J by 4 bases, with 21 bases between. Germline CDR1 reads LNHNV; CDR2 reads YYDKDF (reference sequence). The CDR3 spans 18 residues. The CDR3 DNA reads TGTGCCACCAGCAGAGATATAATGACTGAAGATCGACTCTATGGCTACACCTTC. This translates into CATSRDIMTEDRLYGYTF. The full variable domain, in which reference TRBV15 and TRBJ1-2 provide the parts outside the CDR3, is DAMVIQNPRYQVTQFGKPVTLSCSQTLNHNVMYWYQQKSSQAPKLLFHYYDKDFNNEADTPDNFQSRRPNTSFCFLDIRSPGLGDTAMYLCATSRDIMTEDRLYGYTFGSGTRLTVV.

This CDR3 reads CASSPGQVYEQYF. The DNA of the CDR3 is TGTGCCAGCAGCCCCGGACAGGTCTACGAGCAGTACTTC. The chain uses TRBV6-6 and TRBJ2-7; 7 bases map to TRBD1. The CDR3 contains 13 residues. The V segment lost 6 bases and the J segment 3 bases; nucleotides outside the gene matches: 5. Germline CDR1 MNHNY, CDR2 SVGAGI (reference sequence).

The chain carries TRBV29-1 and TRBJ2-5; D unresolved. CDR3 length: 12 amino acids. The ends were cut back, 2 bases at V and 1 base at J, with 5 bases in the middle. Germline values: CDR1 SQVTM, CDR2 ANQGSEA. The CDR3 DNA is TGCAGCGTTGAACCTAGCCAAGAGACCCAGTACTTC. This sequence encodes CSVEPSQETQYF.

The rearrangement joins TRBV9 to TRBJ2-4; D could derive from TRBD1 or TRBD2 (6 bases each). With 0 bases removed from V and 3 bases from J, the gap between germline ends came to 10 bases. The CDR3 spans 15 residues. CDR1 is SGDLS and CDR2 is YYNGEE in the germline V gene. The CDR3 spells CASSVEGGVKNIQYF. The CDR3 coding sequence is TGTGCCAGCAGCGTAGAGGGGGGAGTCAAAAACATTCAGTACTTC.

The chain carries TRBV11-2 and TRBJ1-3; weak D call: TRBD1 (6 bases). Looked up from germline, CDR1 is SGHAT and CDR2 is FQNNGV. This CDR3 is built from 17 residues. The V gene lost 3 bases and the J gene lost 0 bases, with 15 bases spanning the gap. The CDR3 here is CASSLGRGMYSGNTIYF. The CDR3 nucleotides are TGTGCCAGCAGCTTGGGCAGGGGAATGTACTCTGGAAACACCATATATTTT.

The count of this clone is one. The V and J genes are TRBV5-4 and TRBJ1-1; D call uncertain. Trimming took 2 bases from V and 3 from J, leaving 11 bases between them. Germline V CDR1 and CDR2: SGHNT, YYREEE (reference sequence). This CDR3 has 14 residues. The CDR3, as DNA: TGTGCCAGCAGCTTTGCCCAGTTCGACACTGAAGCTTTCTTT. It encodes CASSFAQFDTEAFF.

The V gene is TRBV19, the J gene TRBJ2-7; possible D gene TRBD1, 5 bases. Trimming left V 4 bases short and J 6 bases short, with 19 bases between. CDR3 length equals 15 residues. CDR1 and CDR2 (germline): LNHDA, SQIVND (reference sequence). The CDR3 DNA follows: TGTGCCAGTAGTACCCCCCTGGGGCGTAGTGGCGAGCAGTACTTC. Its protein product is CASSTPLGRSGEQYF.

The genes are TRBV28 and TRBJ1-4; 8 bases map to TRBD1. Germline values: CDR1 MDHEN, CDR2 SYDVKM. The junction had 3 bases not matched to a gene; V was cut back by 2 bases and J by 4 bases. This CDR3 comprises 15 residues. The CDR3 DNA is TGTGCCAGCAGTTTAACAGGGGGGCATAATGAAAAACTGTTTTTT. Residues: CASSLTGGHNEKLFF.

The J gene is TRBJ2-1, the V gene TRBV29-1, with 14 nucleotides matching TRBD2. Trimming cost V 6 bases and J 3 bases; bases outside gene matches: 7. The CDR3 loop spans 16 amino acids. The germline gives CDR1 SQVTM, CDR2 ANQGSEA. The CDR3 DNA reads TGCAGCGTCGCTTCCGGGACTAGCGGGAGCTACAATGAGCAGTTCTTC. This sequence encodes CSVASGTSGSYNEQFF.

CDR3 region: CASSRGTGFGQPQHF. DNA of the CDR3: TGTGCCAGCTCCCGCGGGACAGGTTTTGGTCAGCCCCAGCATTTT. V is TRBV18 and J is TRBJ1-5, with 8 bases that match TRBD1. Germline loops: CDR1 KGHSH, CDR2 LQKENI. The CDR3 is 15 amino acids. V dropped 6 bases and J dropped 6; count of bases not matched to a gene: 10.

This chain connects TRBV7-8 to TRBJ2-7, with TRBD2 matching 13 bases. After removal of 5 bases from V and 5 bases from J, the junction contained 6 bases not matched to a gene. CDR3 length equals 15 residues. From germline, CDR1 is SGHVS and CDR2 FQNEAQ. The CDR3 loop reads CASSATSGRSHEQYF. Here the CDR3 DNA reads TGTGCCAGCAGCGCGACTAGCGGGAGGTCCCACGAGCAGTACTTC.

This chain uses TRBV4-1 with TRBJ2-3; D might be TRBD2 (5 bases). Trimming removed 0 bases at V and 4 bases at J, with 11 bases between. The CDR3 is 15 amino acids. From germline, CDR1 is MGHRA and CDR2 YSYEKL. The CDR3 protein is CASSQDTGWADTQYF. For the CDR3, the DNA is TGCGCCAGCAGCCAAGATACGGGGTGGGCAGATACGCAGTATTTT.

The count of this clone is one. This chain connects TRBV20-1 to TRBJ1-2, with D maybe TRBD1 (5 bases). The CDR3 loop spans 11 amino acids. CDR1 and CDR2 (germline): DFQATT, SNEGSKA (reference sequence). The CDR3 spells CSVGQWYGYTF. CDR3 coding DNA: TGCAGCGTCGGACAATGGTATGGCTACACCTTC.

V and J are TRBV2 and TRBJ1-4, with TRBD1 identical over 10 bases. After removal of 4 bases from V and 6 bases from J, the junction contained 8 bases not matched to a gene. This CDR3 contains 16 residues. Germline V CDR1 and CDR2: SNHLY, FYNNEI. The CDR3 DNA reads TGTGCCAGCAGTGTATCTGGGGGGACAGGGGATGAAAAACTGTTTTTT. The encoded protein is CASSVSGGTGDEKLFF.

The chain combines TRBV11-2 with TRBJ1-1; 9 bases agree with TRBD1. This CDR3 spans 15 amino acids. The germline V gene encodes CDR1 SGHAT and CDR2 FQNNGV. The V gene end was trimmed by 3 bases and the J gene end by 8 bases; junction bases not matched to a gene: 10. CDR3 DNA sequence: TGTGCCAGCAGCTTCCGAACTACAGGGGGCCGAGAAGCTTTCTTT. Protein sequence: CASSFRTTGGREAFF.